This TCR beta chain appears in the sequencing data of a study of blood T cell repertoires in COVID-19. The germline CDR1 and CDR2 sequences are SNHLY and FYNNEI. CDR3 length equals 17 residues. V shed 7 bases, J shed 4 bases, and the junction held 14 bases outside the gene matches. Clones were sequenced by immunoSEQ multiplex PCR, and TCRdb holds only the in-frame ones, with some missing. Of 150,000 to 200,000 clones in the sample, 80% to 90% are singletons; the top ten hold less than 2%. The V call is TRBV2, the J call TRBJ2-3, with 10 bases that match TRBD2. Sequencing was carried out using peripheral blood. This TCR derives from a man younger than 35 who had recovered from COVID-19. The CDR3 region has the DNA TGTGCCAGCACCTCCGTAGGGGCTAGCGGGAGACCAGATACGCAGTATTTT. Translated: CASTSVGASGRPDTQYF.